The T cell receptor beta chain under discussion was sequenced for a study of T cell responses to AZD1222 COVID-19 vaccine. Whole-study results and caveats: A reported finding is that nearly half of spike-specific TCRs target unmutated variant regions.

Recipients boosted at about 4 weeks or about 12 weeks are pooled. Measured with immunoSEQ multiplex PCR; TCRdb has only the in-frame clones, and not every one. This sample has about 200,000 clones; roughly 92% occur once, and the top ten carry 0.95% to 1.1%. The sample holds one count of this clone. Its cognate antigen is unknown. CDR1 is LGHDT, CDR2 YNNKEL, per germline (reference sequence). With 6 bases removed from V and 3 bases from J, the gap between germline ends came to 18 bases. This CDR3 contains 15 residues. This clonotype originated in an adult who received the AZD1222 COVID-19 vaccine. This chain uses TRBV3-1 (or the pseudogene TRBV3-2) with TRBJ2-7; a weak D match, TRBD2 (7 bases). The source material was peripheral blood, sampled 28 days after the second AZD1222 dose. CDR3: CASREGGGSFYEQYF. In DNA, the CDR3 is TGTGCCAGCAGGGAAGGGGGGGGAAGTTTCTACGAGCAGTACTTC.